This T cell receptor (beta chain) was retrieved from a study of cytomegalovirus exposure and HLA in healthy donors (dated by TCRdb to about 2017). Regarding the research as a whole: According to an earlier analysis of a few hundred of the donors, about 180 million T cells yielded 100 million or so unique TCR beta sequences and around 300 Gb of sequence data. The study used immunosequencing to profile the T cell repertoires of several hundred subjects and linked those repertoires to cytomegalovirus serostatus. Genome-wide SNP genotypes for about three fifths of the roughly 670 donors were used in a later genetic analysis, which treated that subset as a discovery cohort. Every discovery cohort repertoire had been produced on one sequencing platform. The study aimed to test whether cataloging public T cell receptors could reveal signatures of past pathogen exposure. An earlier analysis of 587 of the donors used high-throughput TCR beta sequencing to judge whether each TCR beta V gene segment behaved as functional or pseudogenic. In the later analysis, no new phenotypic data were used to find candidate immune exposures; instead, reliance was placed on TCR beta sequences and their occurrence across donors. Typing coverage differed by locus: A, B, C, DRB1 and DQB1 were typed in roughly 620-630 donors, DQA1 in roughly 500, DPA1 in 600 to 610, and DPB1 in around 440. Donor age, sex, ethnicity and CMV serostatus were compiled together with the repertoire data. To study patterns of TCR occurrence, a later analysis re-analyzed previously published TCR beta repertoires from around 670 donors and added high-resolution HLA genotyping. Class I and class II HLA loci were covered by the typing at four-digit resolution. The genetic ancestry cluster associated with self-reported Caucasian donors included about 84% of the roughly 410 genotyped donors. An early release that covered roughly 600 HLA-typed donors contained about 290 gigabases of sequencing data and some 87 million unique TCR sequences. Besides the first cohort of 666 subjects, a separate validation cohort made up of 120 or so different subjects was used. High-throughput TCR immunosequencing, statistical association of individual TCRs with disease status, and machine learning were combined to predict cytomegalovirus infection status. Among around 400 genotyped donors of the cohort, an average of around 250,000 unique TCR beta nucleotide sequences was sequenced per donor, of which roughly 17% were non-productive. Four to six DR-DQ haplotypes were handled as single units for association and clustering, since linkage in the cohort was strong.

Libraries were constructed by the immunoSEQ multiplex PCR assay. For the multiplex PCR, a mixture combining 60 forward primers for TCR Vbeta segments and 13 reverse primers for TCR Jbeta segments was used. A multiplex PCR assay on genomic DNA amplified the CDR3 region of rearranged TCR beta genes. The amplified TCR beta libraries were sequenced on the Illumina HiSeq System as 87-base-pair reads. The authors' pipeline ran thus. A later analysis tallied 70 million to 100 million unique TCR beta chains across the 600 to 700 repertoires, and around 12 million of those chains were shared by two or more donors. To remove PCR and sequencing errors, raw reads were error-corrected and collapsed into unique sequences using a nearest-neighbor algorithm that merged closely related sequences. To assign V, D and J gene segments, CDR3 sequences were aligned to IMGT reference sequences. For a sequence to be retained, a match of at least six nucleotides to both a V gene segment and a J gene segment was required. A rearrangement was called productive if the CDR3 had no stop codons and remained in frame with V and J, and every other rearrangement was called non-productive. CDR3 was defined by IMGT convention, running from the second conserved V-encoded cysteine to the conserved J-encoded phenylalanine. The earlier analysis of 587 of the donors excluded any sequence lacking an unambiguous match to a single V gene segment. In an earlier analysis of some 590 of the donors, a V segment was called functional when productive rearrangements were above 56.7%, and segregating when the standard deviation between donors exceeded 5%. A statistical classification framework was built for diagnosing cytomegalovirus status from the catalog of TCR beta chain sequences. A later analysis assigned V and J genes by comparing TCR nucleotide sequences with IMGT/GENE-DB human TR gene sequences. The TCRdist pipeline was used in a later analysis to assign CDR3 sequences and most-parsimonious VDJ recombination scenarios. In a later analysis, each TCR beta chain was defined by its CDR3 amino acid sequence together with its V-gene family, and reads lacking a unique V-gene family were excluded. A later analysis removed over 500 highly shared, low-generation-probability nucleotide sequences to deal with suspected cross-contamination and a sequencing artifact. A later analysis calculated a clonal expansion index for each public chain from normalized within-repertoire ranks of inferred template counts. A later analysis computed generation probabilities with a VDJ recombination model fitted to out-of-frame rearrangements, and checked the results against IGoR. Hypergeometric tests were used in a later analysis to score TCR-TCR, TCR-HLA and TCR-CMV co-occurrence, with a repertoire-size bias correction applied to the TCR pairs. In a later analysis, false discovery rates were estimated by permuting HLA or CMV assignments 20 times. In a later analysis, co-occurring TCRs were grouped using DBSCAN, and TCRdist sequence similarity was added for clustering within HLA-allele-positive subsets. Repertoires with fewer than 30,000 or more than 120,000 public chains were left out of co-occurrence clustering, as were about 5 repertoires with anomalous nucleotide sharing. The table was pulled from immuneACCESS by TCRdb, which kept in-frame rearrangements only. Such tables lose some clones; where checked, under half of the loss comes from unresolved V genes, and the rest has no known cause. Clone size and V and J calls were adopted from that table, with D and trimming inferred from the DNA. The sample table contains about 120,000 clones; only one count was recorded for roughly 80% of them. About 3.5% of the sample belongs to the ten largest clones.

The cohort was made up of 500 to 800 healthy bone marrow donors. All cohort members were sampled while nominally healthy, although unrecorded immune exposures were likely present. The donor tested CMV seropositive, placing the donor among the 289 seropositive members of the cohort. A peripheral blood sample was provided by each donor, and peripheral blood mononuclear cells were used for TCR beta sequencing. The Qiagen DNeasy Blood Extraction Kit was used to extract genomic DNA from the blood cell samples. Overall study results and their limits: Linkage disequilibrium might explain the correlated functional status among segregating V segments, but an unknown experimental factor could not be excluded. Three of the identified cytomegalovirus-associated TCR beta chains were confirmed in vitro to be specific for cytomegalovirus antigens. According to a later analysis, TCR association rates differed among HLA loci, with DRB1 alleles showing the most associated TCRs and HLA-C alleles showing the fewest. According to a later analysis, parvovirus B19, influenza, CMV and Epstein-Barr virus appeared linked to several top co-occurrence clusters. The earlier analysis of about 600 of the donors excluded 15 to 20 rarely observed V segments, including chromosome 9 orphons, because counts were too low. A later analysis found that HLA-associated TCR beta chains were more clonally expanded and had lower generation probabilities than equally common non-associated chains. Most TCR sequences were observed very rarely across donors, whereas some public TCRs were present in many individuals. Assigning TCR associations to individual alleles was difficult when HLA alleles, especially DR and DQ, strongly co-occurred. CMV serostatus was the only immune exposure information available for the cohort. Some IMGT-functional V segments, including TRBV6-2 and TRBV6-3, could not be told apart with the 87-base-pair reads, so those segments were excluded. In a later analysis, over 15,000 TCR beta sequences were associated with specific HLA alleles at a false discovery rate of 0.05. Only TCR beta chains were sequenced in this cohort, and the absence of alpha or paired-chain data limited detectable features. Compared with the 666-donor mean, donors in an Asian-associated ancestry cluster had fewer N-insertions in productive TCRs, according to a later genetic analysis. The authors suggested that the approach could potentially be extended to other disease states and immunological phenotypes. Cytomegalovirus status was reported to be diagnosed by the classifier with high specificity and sensitivity in both the original and validation cohorts. Roughly uniform sequencing depth across donors was assumed in presence/absence analyses, although this assumption may not hold. Because HLA typing was unavailable for some donors at each locus, only the typed subset was used in association tests. The study gave a list of 150 to 200 TCR beta chains associated with cytomegalovirus. A cluster of highly shared sequence variants was judged likely to be a technical artifact of the sequencing pipeline. In an earlier analysis of more than 450 of the donors, most TCR beta V segments were observed in productive rearrangements about 90% or about 30% of the time, broadly matching IMGT annotations. A further reported finding was that TCR beta sequences accurately predicted the HLA-A and HLA-B alleles for most subjects in the first cohort. According to a later analysis, most CMV-associated TCR beta chains appeared to be HLA-restricted, and the HLA associations seemed to be driven largely by CMV exposure. A later genetic analysis associated a missense DCLRE1C variant with V-gene and J-gene trimming of TCR beta chains, and an independent cohort replicated the association.

Note on this clone: There is no known antigen for this receptor. Base quality data are lacking; no much larger clone is found one base away.

The CDR3 contains 17 residues, cysteine and phenylalanine counted. Of the read, only the CDR3 DNA is kept; its 51 bases are in frame from base 1. The trim is 3 bases for V and 5 bases for J, with a gap of 22 bases between the germline ends. Recombination joined TRBV23-1 with TRBJ2-5, with TRBD2 tentatively as D gene (7 bases match). TRBV23-1 is designated an ORF whose function remains uncertain. The TCR comes from a woman in her thirties in good health and CMV-seropositive. Sequenced input: PBMCs. The CDR3 in this case is CASSHPGGLGGWETQYF. The DNA sequence is TGCGCCAGCAGTCATCCGGGGGGACTGGGGGGCTGGGAGACCCAGTACTTC.